This paragraph reports one T cell receptor beta chain. Its antigen is as yet unknown. CDR1 and CDR2 from the germline V gene are MRHNA and SNTAGT. The V and J ends lost 5 bases and 4 bases respectively, with 18 bases between them. The CDR3 runs 15 residues. The sample originates from a study of cytomegalovirus exposure and HLA in healthy donors. Study outcomes and limitations: Analysis performed later found roughly 17,000 TCR beta sequences associated with HLA alleles at 0.05 false discovery rate.

Primers for the PCR totalled 60 Vbeta and 13 Jbeta. Libraries were prepared by immunoSEQ multiplex PCR; TCRdb keeps only in-frame clonotypes and omits some of them. The repertoire consists of roughly 250,000 clones, with about 75% occurring once and the leading ten covering about 2.1%. The sample was PBMCs. The chain has TRBV6-4 and TRBJ2-7; perhaps TRBD2 as D (6 bases). The sequence was obtained from a female donor in good health and CMV-seronegative. CDR3 in DNA: TGTGCCAGCAGTTCGGGGGATCTTTTTAGGTACGAGCAGTACTTC. Protein: CASSSGDLFRYEQYF.